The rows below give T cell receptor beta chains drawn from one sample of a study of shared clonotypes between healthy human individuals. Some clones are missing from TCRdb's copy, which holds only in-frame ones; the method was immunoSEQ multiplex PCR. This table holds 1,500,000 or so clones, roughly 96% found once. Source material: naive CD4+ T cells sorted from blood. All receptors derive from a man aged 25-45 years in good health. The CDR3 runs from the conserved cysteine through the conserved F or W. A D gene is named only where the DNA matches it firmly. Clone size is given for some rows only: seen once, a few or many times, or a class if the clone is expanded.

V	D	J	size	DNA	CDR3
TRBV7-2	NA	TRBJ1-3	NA	TGTGCCAGCAGCTTAGGAGGGGCAGGAAACACCATATATTTT	CASSLGGAGNTIYF
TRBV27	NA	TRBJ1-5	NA	TGTGCCAGCAGTTTACTTCTCCCAGGGAGCAATCAGCCCCAGCATTTT	CASSLLLPGSNQPQHF
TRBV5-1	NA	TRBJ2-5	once	TGCGCCAGCAGCTTGAGAACAGGGGAGGGAGAGACCCAGTACTTC	CASSLRTGEGETQYF
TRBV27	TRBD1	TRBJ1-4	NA	TGTGCCAGCAGACCGCAGGGGGCCGTTGGGAAACTGTTTTTT	CASRPQGAVGKLFF
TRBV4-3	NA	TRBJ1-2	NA	TGCGCCAGCAGCCCTAGCCGGGGGTGGTATGGCTACACCTTC	CASSPSRGWYGYTF
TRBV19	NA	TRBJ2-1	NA	TGTGCCAGTAGTTCTCCTAGGGGGGACAGAGGCTACAATGAGCAGTTCTTC	CASSSPRGDRGYNEQFF
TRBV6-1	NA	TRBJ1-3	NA	TGTGCCAGCAGTGTCCGGGACCTAGATGGAAACACCATATATTTT	CASSVRDLDGNTIYF
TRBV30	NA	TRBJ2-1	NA	TGTGCCTCGAGCCGGGTCTCTGAGAATGAGCAGTTCTTC	CASSRVSENEQFF
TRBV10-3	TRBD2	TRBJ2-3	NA	TGTGCCATAAAGCGGGAGGCTAGCACAGATACGCAGTATTTT	CAIKREASTDTQYF
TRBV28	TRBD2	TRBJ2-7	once	TGTGCCAGCAGACTAGCGGGTTACGAGCAGTACTTC	CASRLAGYEQYF
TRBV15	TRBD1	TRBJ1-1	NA	TGTGCCACCAGCAGAGGGTACAGGGGAGGGACTGAAGCTTTCTTT	CATSRGYRGGTEAFF
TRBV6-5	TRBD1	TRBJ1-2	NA	TGTGCCAGCAGGAATTCCGACAGGGGATATGGCTACACCTTC	CASRNSDRGYGYTF
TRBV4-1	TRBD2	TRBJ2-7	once	TGCGCCAGCAGCCAAGAGTTAGATCACACGAGCGGGGGGCCCTACGAGCAGTACTTC	CASSQELDHTSGGPYEQYF
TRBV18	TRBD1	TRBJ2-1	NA	TGTGCCAGCTCACCAGTATCAGGGGGCACTGAGCAGTTCTTC	CASSPVSGGTEQFF
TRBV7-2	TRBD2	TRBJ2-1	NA	TGTGCCAGCAGCGAGGAGGTCCCCCTAGCGGGGCTATTTCTGAATGAGCAGTTCTTC	CASSEEVPLAGLFLNEQFF
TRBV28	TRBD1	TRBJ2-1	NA	TGTGCCAGCAGTTACAGCGGGACAGGGGGCGATGAGCAGTTCTTC	CASSYSGTGGDEQFF
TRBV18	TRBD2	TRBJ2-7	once	TGTGCCAGCTCACCAATACTAGCGGCCTCCTACGAGCAGTACTTC	CASSPILAASYEQYF
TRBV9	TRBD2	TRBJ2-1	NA	TGTGCCAGCAGCGTAGGAGGCGGGACTACCTACAATGAGCAGTTCTTC	CASSVGGGTTYNEQFF
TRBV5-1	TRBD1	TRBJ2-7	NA	TGCGCCAGCAGCTCGACAGGGGAATTAGGGCAGTACTTC	CASSSTGELGQYF
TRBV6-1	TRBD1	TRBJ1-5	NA	TGTGCCAGCAGTGCTACAGGGGTAGGTCAGCCCCAGCATTTT	CASSATGVGQPQHF
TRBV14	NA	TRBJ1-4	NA	TGTGCCAGCAGCCACAGGCGAACAACTAATGAAAAACTGTTTTTT	CASSHRRTTNEKLFF
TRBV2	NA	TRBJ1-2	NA	TGTGCCAGCAGTGAAGTAAAACTCACCTTC	CASSEVKLTF
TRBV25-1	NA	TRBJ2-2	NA	TGTGCCAGCAGTGAACCGAGGGGAATGGCCGGGGAGCTGTTTTTT	CASSEPRGMAGELFF
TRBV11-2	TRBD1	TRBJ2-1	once	TGTGCCAGCAGCTATCTACAGGGGCAGGGCAATGAGCAGTTCTTC	CASSYLQGQGNEQFF
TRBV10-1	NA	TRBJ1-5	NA	TGCGCCAGTACGCCCCAGGGCGGGAGCCCTCATCAGCCCCAGCATTTT	CASTPQGGSPHQPQHF
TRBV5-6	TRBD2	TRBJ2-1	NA	TGTGCCAGCAGTCCCCCGTGGCGGGAGAGCTCCTACAATGAGCAGTTCTTC	CASSPPWRESSYNEQFF
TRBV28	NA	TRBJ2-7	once	TGTGCCAGCAGTTCCACCCGGGGAAGTGAGCAGTACTTC	CASSSTRGSEQYF
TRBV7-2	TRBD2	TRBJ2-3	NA	TGTGCCAGCAGCTTAACTAGCGGGAGGGATTCTTACACAGATACGCAGTATTTT	CASSLTSGRDSYTDTQYF
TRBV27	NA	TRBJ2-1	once	TGTGCCAGCAGTTTCCCGGACAGAGCCTACAATGAGCAGTTCTTC	CASSFPDRAYNEQFF
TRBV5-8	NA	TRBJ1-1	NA	TGTGCCAGCAGCTTGGCCTTCAGAGGGAAGACTGAAGCTTTCTTT	CASSLAFRGKTEAFF
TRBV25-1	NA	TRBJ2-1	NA	TGTGCCAGCAGTACTTACAATGAGCAGTTCTTC	CASSTYNEQFF
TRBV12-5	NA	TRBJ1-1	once	TGTGCTAGTGGTTTGGTACCAGGGGAAACTGAAGCTTTCTTT	CASGLVPGETEAFF
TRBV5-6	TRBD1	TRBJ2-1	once	TGTGCCAGCAGCTCCCTCGCCGGGACAGGGGTAAATGAGCAGTTCTTC	CASSSLAGTGVNEQFF
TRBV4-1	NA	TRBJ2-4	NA	TGCGCCAGCAGCCTGTTAGGCGGAGCCAAAAACATTCAGTACTTC	CASSLLGGAKNIQYF
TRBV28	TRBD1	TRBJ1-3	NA	TGTGCCAGCAGTTGGGACAGAGGAACTGGAAACACCATATATTTT	CASSWDRGTGNTIYF
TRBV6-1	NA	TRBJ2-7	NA	TGTGCCAGCGGACCTAACATAACCGATTCCTACGAGCAGTACTTC	CASGPNITDSYEQYF
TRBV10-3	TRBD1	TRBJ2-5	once	TGTGCCATCAGTTCCCCGGGACAGGGCCGAGAGACCCAGTACTTC	CAISSPGQGRETQYF
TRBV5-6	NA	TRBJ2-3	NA	TGTGCCAGCAGCTTGGAGGGGAGCGGTCCTAGCACAGATACGCAGTATTTT	CASSLEGSGPSTDTQYF
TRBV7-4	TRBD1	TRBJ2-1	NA	TGTGCCAGCAGCCCCTACCCCCACTCCAGCGGACAGGTCTACAATGAGCAGTTCTTC	CASSPYPHSSGQVYNEQFF
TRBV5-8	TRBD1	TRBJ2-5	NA	TGTGCCAGCAGCTTTTTAACAGGGGGCCGGGAGACCCAGTACTTC	CASSFLTGGRETQYF